What follows are 28 T cell receptor beta chains derived from one specimen sequenced in a study of T cell responses to AZD1222 COVID-19 vaccine. Clones were sequenced by immunoSEQ multiplex PCR, and TCRdb holds only the in-frame ones, with some missing. The sample shows some 140,000 clones, around 90% of them seen only once. This specimen was peripheral blood, taken on day 0 of AZD1222 vaccination. The receptors were sampled from an adult in good health.

The rearrangement links TRBV12-5 to TRBJ1-2; no reliable D call. The germline V and J ends were trimmed by 1 base and 8 bases, with 11 bases remaining between them. CDR3 length: 13 residues. Germline CDR1 reads LGHNT; CDR2 reads FRNRAP. CDR3 in DNA: TGTGCTAGTGGTTTGGCCCAGAACGAGGGCTACACCTTC. Amino acid sequence: CASGLAQNEGYTF.

The rearrangement uses TRBV7-9 and TRBJ1-5, with D possibly TRBD1 on 5 matching bases. With 5 bases removed from V and 9 bases from J, the gap between germline ends came to 20 bases. The CDR3 loop spans 15 amino acids. CDR1 SEHNR and CDR2 FQNEAQ come from the germline V gene (reference sequence). The CDR3 reads CASSGEAWGDRPQHF. The CDR3 coding sequence is TGTGCCAGCAGCGGGGAGGCTTGGGGGGATCGGCCCCAGCATTTT.

The gene calls are TRBV13 and TRBJ1-5; D unclear. The germline V and J ends were trimmed by 0 bases and 6 bases, with 3 bases remaining between them. Germline-derived CDR1 and CDR2 are PRHDT and FYEKMQ (reference sequence). The CDR3 covers 12 residues. Here the CDR3 reads CASSLGIQPQHF. CDR3 sequence (DNA): TGTGCCAGCAGCTTAGGAATTCAGCCCCAGCATTTT.

The chain uses TRBV9 and TRBJ1-5, with TRBD1 as a possible D gene (5 bases). The germline gives CDR1 SGDLS, CDR2 YYNGEE. The V end lost 3 bases, the J end lost 2 bases, and 18 bases lay between the germline ends. This CDR3 is 17 amino acids long. The CDR3 here is CASSAGGPTGGNQPQHF. As DNA, the CDR3 is TGTGCCAGCAGCGCCGGGGGACCTACTGGGGGCAATCAGCCCCAGCATTTT.

The rearrangement links TRBV28 to TRBJ1-5; D remains ambiguous. The CDR3 contains 14 residues. With 3 bases removed from V and 5 bases from J, the gap between germline ends came to 11 bases. Germline V CDR1 and CDR2: MDHEN, SYDVKM. The CDR3 nucleotides are TGTGCCAGCAGTTTGGAGGGTCAGGATCAGCCCCAGCATTTT. Translation gives CASSLEGQDQPQHF.

J is TRBJ2-7 and V is TRBV28; D uncertain. Trimming took 2 bases from V and 4 from J, leaving 9 bases between them. The CDR3 is made up of 13 amino acids. From germline, CDR1 is MDHEN and CDR2 SYDVKM. CDR3 sequence (DNA): TGTGCCAGCAGTTTAGTGGCAGTTTACGAGCAGTACTTC. Translating it yields CASSLVAVYEQYF.

This clone has just a few counts. CDR3 DNA sequence: TGTGCCAGTAGTATTCGTTCGGGCCTTCGGGATGAGCAGTTCTTC. Protein product: CASSIRSGLRDEQFF. The V call is TRBV19, the J call TRBJ2-1; no clear D. The germline V gene encodes CDR1 LNHDA and CDR2 SQIVND (reference sequence). This CDR3 contains 15 residues. With 3 bases removed from V and 8 bases from J, the gap between germline ends came to 17 bases.

The chain links TRBV5-1 to TRBJ1-1, with D perhaps matching TRBD1 (6 bases). Germline CDR1 reads SGHRS; CDR2 reads YFSETQ. The CDR3 has 14 amino acids. The V end lost 4 bases, the J end lost 8 bases, and 18 bases lay between the germline ends. In DNA, the CDR3 is TGCGCCAGCAGCGCATTACAGGGAAACCCCGAAGCTTTCTTT. Translated, it gives CASSALQGNPEAFF.

This chain joins TRBV6-4 and TRBJ1-2, with a weak D call TRBD1 (6 bases). V dropped 3 bases and J dropped 6 bases, with 8 bases sitting between them. This CDR3 is built from 12 residues. Per germline, CDR1 MRHNA and CDR2 SNTAGT. CDR3 region: CASSDEGDGYTF. The CDR3, as DNA: TGTGCCAGCAGTGATGAGGGGGATGGCTACACCTTC.

The gene calls are TRBV10-3 and TRBJ1-2, with 9 bases lining up with TRBD1. V shed 4 bases, J shed 4 bases, and the junction held 13 bases outside the gene matches. CDR1 and CDR2 (germline): ENHRY, SYGVKD. The CDR3 has 17 residues. CDR3 residues: CAISVRTNRGLRYGYTF. CDR3 coding DNA: TGTGCCATCAGTGTTAGGACCAACAGGGGGCTTCGCTATGGCTACACCTTC.

This clone was observed once. V is TRBV28 and J is TRBJ2-1, with 7 bases matching TRBD2. The germline gives CDR1 MDHEN, CDR2 SYDVKM. The CDR3 totals 15 residues. With V trimmed by 6 bases and J by 9 bases, 14 bases remained unmatched. The CDR3 DNA reads as TGTGCCAGCAGCCCATGGCGGGAGACGGTGCCTGAGCAGTTCTTC. It yields the protein CASSPWRETVPEQFF.

The rearrangement links TRBV2 to TRBJ1-1; D is ambiguous. Germline V gene data show CDR1 as SNHLY and CDR2 as FYNNEI. V was cut by 3 bases and J by 12 bases, with 11 bases left in between. The CDR3 covers 11 residues. In nucleotides, the CDR3 is TGTGCCAGCAGTGACCATAGGAGGTCTTTCTTT. Translating it yields CASSDHRRSFF.

The chain uses TRBV9 and TRBJ1-1, with 7 bases aligning to TRBD1. The CDR3 runs 16 residues. V dropped 0 bases and J dropped 4; count of bases not matched to a gene: 9. The germline gives CDR1 SGDLS, CDR2 YYNGEE. CDR3 amino acids: CASSVARDRPSTEAFF. In DNA, the CDR3 is TGTGCCAGCAGCGTAGCCCGGGACAGACCGAGCACTGAAGCTTTCTTT.

The CDR3 nucleotides are TGTGCCAGCTCACCACCCGTAGGGAGGAACACTGAAGCTTTCTTT. Protein sequence: CASSPPVGRNTEAFF. The J gene is TRBJ1-1, the V gene TRBV18; D unclear. Between the trimmed V and J ends, which lost 0 bases and 1 base, there was a span of 9 bases. Germline lookup yields CDR1 KGHSH and CDR2 LQKENI. This CDR3 has 15 residues.

This clone showed up just once. The chain has TRBV5-5 and TRBJ2-7, with D perhaps TRBD1 (6 bases). The ends were cut back, 0 bases at V and 5 bases at J, with 18 bases in the middle. This CDR3 has 16 amino acids. In germline, CDR1 is SGHKS, CDR2 YYEKEE (reference sequence). The CDR3 DNA is TGTGCCAGCAGCTTGGAGTCGGTGGGACAAAGGCACGAGCAGTACTTC. Amino acid sequence: CASSLESVGQRHEQYF.

The V gene is TRBV19, the J gene TRBJ2-5; no clear D. Germline CDR1 is LNHDA and CDR2 is SQIVND (reference sequence). This CDR3 comprises 15 residues. V lost 3 bases to trimming and J lost 3 bases, with 14 bases between them. DNA for the CDR3: TGTGCCAGTAGTATCGTCCACACGATAAAAGAGACCCAGTACTTC. Residues: CASSIVHTIKETQYF.

The chain uses TRBV15 and TRBJ1-1; D might be TRBD1 (5 bases). Germline V gene sequence: CDR1 LNHNV, CDR2 YYDKDF (reference sequence). This CDR3 comprises 14 residues. Deletions cut 0 bases from V and 6 bases from J, with 11 bases between. For the CDR3, the DNA is TGTGCCACCAGCAGAGATGGGGGGTCGGCTGAAGCTTTCTTT. This gives the protein CATSRDGGSAEAFF.

A single count supports this clone. The V and J genes are TRBV7-8 and TRBJ2-2; 11 bases are a match to TRBD2. The ends lost 5 bases at V and 5 bases at J; junction bases unmatched: 10. Germline V gene lookup returns CDR1 SGHVS and CDR2 FQNEAQ. There are 17 residues in the CDR3. This chain's CDR3 is CASSHTLTSGVTGELFF. The CDR3 DNA reads TGTGCCAGCAGCCACACCCTGACTAGCGGGGTAACCGGGGAGCTGTTTTTT.

J is TRBJ2-1 and V is TRBV5-4; 10 nucleotides match TRBD1. V dropped 4 bases and J dropped 9; count of bases not matched to a gene: 16. The germline V gene has CDR1 SGHNT and CDR2 YYREEE (reference sequence). The CDR3 is 17 amino acids. CDR3 DNA sequence: TGTGCCAGCAGCCCAATTCCGGGACAGGGGTTTATTGGTGAGCAGTTCTTC. Amino acid sequence: CASSPIPGQGFIGEQFF. The full variable domain, in which reference TRBV5-4 and TRBJ2-1 provide the parts outside the CDR3, is ETGVTQSPTHLIKTRGQQVTLRCSSQSGHNTVSWYQQALGQGPQFIFQYYREEENGRGNFPPRFSGLQFPNYSSELNVNALELDDSALYLCASSPIPGQGFIGEQFFGPGTRLTVL.

The J gene is TRBJ2-1, the V gene TRBV27; D not resolved. The V end was cut by 6 bases, the J end by 6 bases, with 9 bases between. Germline CDR1 reads MNHEY; CDR2 reads SMNVEV (reference sequence). This CDR3 region has 12 residues. The CDR3 region is CASRRPTNEQFF. In nucleotides, the CDR3 is TGTGCCAGCAGAAGACCCACCAATGAGCAGTTCTTC.

The gene calls are TRBV15 and TRBJ1-6, with TRBD1 as a possible D gene (6 bases). The length of the CDR3 is 16 residues. Germline values: CDR1 LNHNV, CDR2 YYDKDF (reference sequence). Between the trimmed V and J ends, which lost 0 bases and 8 bases, there was a span of 14 bases. The CDR3, as DNA: TGTGCCACCAGCAGAGATCGAGGGGGGGCTGATTCACCCCTCCACTTT. This sequence encodes CATSRDRGGADSPLHF.

The genes are TRBV5-6 and TRBJ2-2; D unclear. The V end lost 0 bases, the J end lost 5 bases, and 8 bases lay between the germline ends. This CDR3 is built from 14 residues. From germline, CDR1 is SGHDT and CDR2 YYEEEE. DNA of the CDR3: TGTGCCAGCAGCTTGGGAGTCGGAACCGGGGAGCTGTTTTTT. Translating gives CASSLGVGTGELFF.

The rearrangement links TRBV20-1 to TRBJ1-1; a weak D match, TRBD1 (6 bases). Germline CDR1 DFQATT, CDR2 SNEGSKA (reference sequence). V gave up 3 bases and J gave up 3 bases, with 20 bases separating them. The CDR3 has 16 residues. The CDR3 protein is CSASRGTATIYTEAFF. As DNA, the CDR3 is TGCAGTGCTAGTAGGGGGACCGCCACAATATACACTGAAGCTTTCTTT.

The chain has TRBV6-5 and TRBJ1-3; D is perhaps TRBD1 (5 bases). The CDR3 is made up of 16 amino acids. The germline CDR1 and CDR2 sequences are MNHEY and SVGAGI. V was shortened by 1 base and J by 0 bases, with 10 bases between the two germline ends. CDR3 nucleotide sequence: TGTGCCAGCAGTTACTGGGGGGGAGACTCTGGAAACACCATATATTTT. Translating gives CASSYWGGDSGNTIYF.

In its sample, this clone was seen once. The J gene is TRBJ1-1, the V gene TRBV7-8; D is unresolved. CDR3 length: 15 residues. From germline, CDR1 is SGHVS and CDR2 FQNEAQ. Deletions cut 0 bases from V and 5 bases from J, with 13 bases between. The CDR3 DNA is TGTGCCAGCAGCTTAGCTCGGTCCCTTGGGACTGAAGCTTTCTTT. Encoded protein: CASSLARSLGTEAFF.

V and J are TRBV28 and TRBJ1-6; 7 positions match TRBD1. The germline gives CDR1 MDHEN, CDR2 SYDVKM. This CDR3 comprises 15 residues. V lost 5 bases and J lost 10; bases outside the gene matches: 11. CDR3 in amino acids: CASSPRQGMGSPLHF. The DNA of the CDR3 is TGTGCCAGCAGTCCGCGACAGGGAATGGGCTCACCCCTCCACTTT.

The chain recombines TRBV6-5 with TRBJ1-3; D is undetermined. Germline V gives CDR1 MNHEY, CDR2 SVGAGI. Deletions cut 8 bases from V and 0 bases from J, with 11 bases between. This CDR3 spans 14 amino acids. CDR3 in amino acids: CASGGTSSGNTIYF. The CDR3 DNA sequence: TGTGCCAGCGGAGGTACCAGCTCTGGAAACACCATATATTTT.

V is TRBV14 and J is TRBJ2-7; D possibly uses TRBD1 or TRBD2 (5 bases each). CDR1 and CDR2 (germline): SGHDN, FVKESK. The germline V and J ends were trimmed by 8 bases and 5 bases, with 16 bases remaining between them. The CDR3 has 13 residues. DNA of the CDR3: TGTGCCAGCCACCAAATTCGGGGCCACGAGCAGTACTTC. Translating gives CASHQIRGHEQYF.